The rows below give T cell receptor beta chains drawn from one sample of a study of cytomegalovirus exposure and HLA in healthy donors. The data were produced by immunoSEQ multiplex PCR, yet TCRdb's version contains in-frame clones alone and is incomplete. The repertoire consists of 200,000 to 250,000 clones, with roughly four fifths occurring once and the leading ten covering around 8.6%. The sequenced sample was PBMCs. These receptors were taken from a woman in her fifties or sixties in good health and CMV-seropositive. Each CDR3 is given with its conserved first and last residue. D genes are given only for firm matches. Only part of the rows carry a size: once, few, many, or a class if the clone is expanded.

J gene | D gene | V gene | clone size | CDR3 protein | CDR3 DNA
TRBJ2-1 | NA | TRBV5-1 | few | CASSLDRVEINEQFF | TGCGCCAGCAGCTTGGACAGGGTGGAGATCAATGAGCAGTTCTTC
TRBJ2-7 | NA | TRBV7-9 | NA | CASSLVVGHEQYF | TGTGCCAGCAGCTTAGTAGTGGGGCACGAGCAGTACTTC
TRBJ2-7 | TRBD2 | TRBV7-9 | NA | CSSSLIFSGDSYEQYF | TGTTCCAGCAGCTTAATTTTTAGCGGGGACTCCTACGAGCAGTACTTC
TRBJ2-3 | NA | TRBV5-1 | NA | CASSLLQPTDTQYF | TGCGCCAGCAGCTTGTTACAGCCCACAGATACGCAGTATTTT
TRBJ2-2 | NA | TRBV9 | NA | CASTFSRDKANTGELFF | TGTGCCAGCACATTTTCCCGGGACAAAGCGAACACCGGGGAGCTGTTTTTT
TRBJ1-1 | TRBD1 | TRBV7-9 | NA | CASSLVAGGNTEAFF | TGTGCCAGCAGCTTAGTTGCAGGGGGTAACACTGAAGCTTTCTTT
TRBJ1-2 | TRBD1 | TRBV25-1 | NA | CASSEYGTASNYGYTF | TGTGCCAGCAGTGAATATGGGACAGCGTCTAACTATGGCTACACCTTC
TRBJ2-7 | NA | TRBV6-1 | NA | CASSDQDTRYEQYF | TGTGCCAGCAGTGACCAGGACACCCGCTACGAGCAGTACTTC
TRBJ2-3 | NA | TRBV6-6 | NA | CASSYRGRTDTQYF | TGTGCCAGCAGTTACAGAGGGCGCACAGATACGCAGTATTTT
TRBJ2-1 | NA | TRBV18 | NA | CASSQTGVSGEQFF | TGTGCCAGCTCACAAACGGGAGTGTCAGGGGAGCAGTTCTTC
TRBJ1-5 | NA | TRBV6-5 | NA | CASREGSHQPQHF | TGTGCCAGCAGGGAGGGGAGTCATCAGCCCCAGCATTTT
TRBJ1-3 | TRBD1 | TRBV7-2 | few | CASSSTGGNSGNTIYF | TGTGCCAGCAGCTCGACAGGGGGGAACTCTGGAAACACCATATATTTT
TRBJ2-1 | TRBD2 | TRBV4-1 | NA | CASSQAPSGAPYNEQFF | TGCGCCAGCAGCCAGGCCCCTAGCGGGGCCCCCTACAATGAGCAGTTCTTC
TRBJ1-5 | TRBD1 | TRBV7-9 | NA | CASSTTGDFNQPQHF | TGTGCCAGCAGCACCACAGGGGATTTCAATCAGCCCCAGCATTTT
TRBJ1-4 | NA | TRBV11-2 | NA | CASSIPGGRGREKLFF | TGTGCCAGCAGCATCCCCGGGGGGAGAGGCCGCGAAAAACTGTTTTTT
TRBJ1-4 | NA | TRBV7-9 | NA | CASSLRGVEVNEKLFF | TGTGCCAGCAGCTTACGAGGAGTGGAAGTTAATGAAAAACTGTTTTTT
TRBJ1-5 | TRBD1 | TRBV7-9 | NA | CSSSMTGGNQPQHF | TGTTCCAGCAGCATGACAGGGGGGAATCAGCCCCAGCATTTT
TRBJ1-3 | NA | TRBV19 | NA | CASSIEHSGNTIYF | TGTGCCAGTAGTATTGAGCACTCTGGAAACACCATATATTTT
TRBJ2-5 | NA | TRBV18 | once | CASSPRGRETQYF | TGTGCCAGCTCACCTCGGGGTCGAGAGACCCAGTACTTC
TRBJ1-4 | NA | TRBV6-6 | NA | CASSARVEKLFF | TGTGCCAGCAGTGCGAGGGTTGAAAAACTGTTTTTT
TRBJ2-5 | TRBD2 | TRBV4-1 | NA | CASSQRGTSGRETQYF | TGCGCCAGCAGCCAACGGGGGACTAGCGGGAGGGAGACCCAGTACTTC
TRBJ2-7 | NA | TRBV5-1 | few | CASSENPSESSYEQYF | TGCGCCAGCAGCGAGAACCCTAGCGAGAGCTCCTACGAGCAGTACTTC
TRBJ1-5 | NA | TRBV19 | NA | CASSIQGPQPQHF | TGTGCCAGTAGTATCCAGGGTCCTCAGCCCCAGCATTTT
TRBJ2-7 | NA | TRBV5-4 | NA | CASSLFGGAGYEQYF | TGTGCCAGCAGCTTGTTCGGGGGAGCGGGTTACGAGCAGTACTTC
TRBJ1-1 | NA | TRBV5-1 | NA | CASSPRVSVNTEAFF | TGCGCCAGCAGCCCTAGAGTTTCGGTGAACACTGAAGCTTTCTTT
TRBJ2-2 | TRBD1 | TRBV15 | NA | CATSRDIGTGVTGELFF | TGTGCCACCAGCAGAGATATCGGGACAGGGGTAACCGGGGAGCTGTTTTTT
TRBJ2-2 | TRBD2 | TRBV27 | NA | CASSLGTSQPNTGELFF | TGTGCCAGCAGTCTCGGGACTAGCCAACCGAACACCGGGGAGCTGTTTTTT
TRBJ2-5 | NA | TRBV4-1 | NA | CASSQATGSRGETQYF | TGCGCCAGCAGCCAAGCGACAGGCTCCAGAGGGGAGACCCAGTACTTC
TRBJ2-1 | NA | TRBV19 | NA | CASTGWNNEQFF | TGTGCCAGTACAGGGTGGAACAATGAGCAGTTCTTC
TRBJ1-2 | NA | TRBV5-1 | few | CASRSRGSIVNYGYTF | TGCGCCAGCCGATCCAGGGGTTCGATAGTTAACTATGGCTACACCTTC
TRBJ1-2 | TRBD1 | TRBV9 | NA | CASSVGTGGDYGYTF | TGTGCCAGCAGCGTCGGGACAGGGGGGGACTATGGCTACACCTTC
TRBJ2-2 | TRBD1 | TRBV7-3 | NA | CASSSTGTGRAGELFF | TGTGCCAGCAGCTCAACCGGGACAGGGAGGGCCGGGGAGCTGTTTTTT
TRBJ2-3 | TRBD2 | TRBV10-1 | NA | CASSDGGRTDTQYF | TGCGCCAGCAGTGATGGCGGGAGAACAGATACGCAGTATTTT
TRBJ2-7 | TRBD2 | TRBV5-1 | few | CASSSRSGLDSYEQYF | TGCGCCAGCAGCTCACGTTCGGGACTAGACAGCTACGAGCAGTACTTC
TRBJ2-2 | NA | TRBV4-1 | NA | CASSQEWGAGELFF | TGCGCCAGCAGCCAAGAGTGGGGGGCCGGGGAGCTGTTTTTT
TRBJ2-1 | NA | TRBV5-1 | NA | CASSLLADNEQFF | TGCGCCAGCAGCTTGTTAGCGGACAATGAGCAGTTCTTC
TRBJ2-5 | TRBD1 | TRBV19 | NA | CASKGQGKETQYF | TGTGCCAGTAAGGGACAGGGTAAAGAGACCCAGTACTTC
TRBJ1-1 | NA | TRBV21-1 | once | CASSKALRGAEAFF | TGTGCCAGCAGCAAAGCACTTCGGGGGGCTGAAGCTTTCTTT
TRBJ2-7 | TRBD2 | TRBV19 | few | CASSARTSALYEQYF | TGTGCCAGTAGTGCACGGACTAGCGCCCTGTACGAGCAGTACTTC
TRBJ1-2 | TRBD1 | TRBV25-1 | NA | CASSERTGGSNYGYTF | TGTGCCAGCAGTGAACGGACAGGAGGGTCGAACTATGGCTACACCTTC
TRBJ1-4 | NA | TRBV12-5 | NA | CASRGGAGEKLFF | TGTGCTAGTAGGGGGGGGGCCGGTGAAAAACTGTTTTTT
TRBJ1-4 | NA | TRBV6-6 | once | CASRQQDANEKLFF | TGTGCCAGCAGACAACAGGATGCAAATGAAAAACTGTTTTTT
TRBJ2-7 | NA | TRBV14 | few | CASSQARASTKTSYEQYF | TGTGCCAGCAGCCAAGCCAGGGCGTCAACAAAAACCTCCTACGAGCAGTACTTC
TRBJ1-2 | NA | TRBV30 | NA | CAWSVLGRSWDGYTF | TGTGCCTGGAGTGTACTGGGCAGGTCATGGGATGGCTACACCTTC
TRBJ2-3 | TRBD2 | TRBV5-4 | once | CASSFGGRAEKDTQYF | TGTGCCAGCAGCTTCGGCGGGAGGGCCGAGAAAGATACGCAGTATTTT
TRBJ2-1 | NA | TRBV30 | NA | CAWSDERARSYNEQFF | TGTGCCTGGAGTGACGAGCGGGCCCGCTCCTACAATGAGCAGTTCTTC
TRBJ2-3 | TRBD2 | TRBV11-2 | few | CASSLELAGAMNTDTQYF | TGTGCCAGCAGCTTAGAGCTAGCGGGAGCGATGAACACAGATACGCAGTATTTT
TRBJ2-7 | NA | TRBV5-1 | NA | CASSFGAEQYF | TGCGCCAGCAGCTTCGGAGCCGAGCAGTACTTC
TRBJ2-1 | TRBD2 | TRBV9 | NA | CASSASSGTYNEQFF | TGTGCCAGCAGCGCCTCTAGCGGAACCTACAATGAGCAGTTCTTC
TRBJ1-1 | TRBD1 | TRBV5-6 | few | CASSPDRGRPVTEAFF | TGTGCCAGCAGCCCCGACAGGGGGCGACCGGTCACTGAAGCTTTCTTT
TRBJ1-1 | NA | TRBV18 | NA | CASSPPLTAATEAFF | TGTGCCAGCTCACCACCCTTAACCGCTGCGACTGAAGCTTTCTTT
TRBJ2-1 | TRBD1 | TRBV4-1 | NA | CASSQEGQGFYNEQFF | TGCGCCAGCAGCCAAGAGGGACAGGGGTTTTACAATGAGCAGTTCTTC
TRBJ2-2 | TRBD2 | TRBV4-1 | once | CASSQVLAGGGELFF | TGCGCCAGCAGCCAAGTACTAGCGGGAGGCGGGGAGCTGTTTTTT
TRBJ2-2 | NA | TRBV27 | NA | CASSRVNTGELFF | TGTGCCAGCAGTCGGGTGAACACCGGGGAGCTGTTTTTT